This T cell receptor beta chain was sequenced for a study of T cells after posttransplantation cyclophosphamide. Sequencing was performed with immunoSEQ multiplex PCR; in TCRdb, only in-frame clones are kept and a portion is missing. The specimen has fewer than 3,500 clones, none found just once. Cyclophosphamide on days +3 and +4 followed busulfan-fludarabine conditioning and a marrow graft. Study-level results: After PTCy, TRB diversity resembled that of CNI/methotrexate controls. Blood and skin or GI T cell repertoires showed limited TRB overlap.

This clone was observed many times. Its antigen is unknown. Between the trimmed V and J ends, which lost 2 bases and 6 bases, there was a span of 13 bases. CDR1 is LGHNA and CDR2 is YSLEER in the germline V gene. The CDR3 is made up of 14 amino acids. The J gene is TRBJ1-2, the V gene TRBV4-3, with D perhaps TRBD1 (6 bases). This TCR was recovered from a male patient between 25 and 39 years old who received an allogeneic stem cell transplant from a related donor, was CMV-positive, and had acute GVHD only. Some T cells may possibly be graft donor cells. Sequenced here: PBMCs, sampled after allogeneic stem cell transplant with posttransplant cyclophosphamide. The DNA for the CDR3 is TGCGCCAGCAGCCAACAGGGGACCTGGCATGGCTACACCTTC. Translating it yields CASSQQGTWHGYTF.